This entry lists 7 T cell receptor beta chains sequenced from one sample in a study of PD-1 blockade in classical Hodgkin lymphoma. Using immunoSEQ multiplex PCR, the repertoire was profiled, and TCRdb retains in-frame clones only, with some absent. The top ten clones hold under 2% of a sample with more than 75,000 clones, approximately 94% of them seen once. Time point indicated: cycle 4 day 1 (C4D1), after less than 7 weeks of nivolumab. Relapse was seen in all patients after autologous stem cell transplantation, and brentuximab vedotin exposure was variable. The sample consisted of peripheral blood mononuclear cells (PBMCs), taken before the fourth cycle of nivolumab. These TCRs come from a human donor with classical Hodgkin lymphoma.

This clone was seen only once. The chain recombines TRBV5-1 with TRBJ2-5; 9 bases align to TRBD2. CDR1 SGHRS and CDR2 YFSETQ come from the germline V gene. The J segment lost 1 base and the V segment lost 5 bases, leaving 9 bases of the junction unmatched. This CDR3 contains 16 residues. This CDR3 reads CASSLALAGPQETQYF. The DNA for the CDR3 is TGCGCCAGCAGTCTGGCCCTAGCGGGGCCCCAAGAGACCCAGTACTTC.

This clone was seen only a few times. The CDR3 nucleotides read TGTGCCAGTAGGGACCGAGCTAACTATGGCTACACCTTC. The encoded protein is CASRDRANYGYTF. The V call is TRBV6-1, the J call TRBJ1-2; D might be TRBD1 (5 bases). Trimming removed 9 bases from V and 0 bases from J, with 11 bases in between. The CDR3 contains 13 residues. The germline gives CDR1 MNHNS, CDR2 SASEGT.

J is TRBJ1-2 and V is TRBV2; D is perhaps TRBD1 (5 bases). The V and J ends lost 10 bases and 6 bases respectively, with 15 bases between them. CDR3 length: 12 residues. Germline V gives CDR1 SNHLY, CDR2 FYNNEI. The CDR3 reads CATKQGLNGYTF. The CDR3 region has the DNA TGTGCCACCAAGCAGGGCTTAAATGGCTACACCTTC. The full variable domain, rest sourced from reference TRBV2 and TRBJ1-2, is EPEVTQTPSHQVTQMGQEVILRCVPISNHLYFYWYRQILGQKVEFLVSFYNNEISEKSEIFDDQFSVERPDGSNFTLKIRSTKLEDSAMYFCATKQGLNGYTFGSGTRLTVV.

The V call is TRBV7-6, the J call TRBJ2-1, with 8 bases identical to TRBD2. CDR1 SGHVS and CDR2 FNYEAQ come from the germline V gene. With V trimmed by 1 base and J by 3 bases, 5 bases remained unmatched. The CDR3 spans 16 residues. The CDR3, as DNA: TGTGCCAGCAGCTTAGTCCTAGCGGGTCACTACAATGAGCAGTTCTTC. This codes for CASSLVLAGHYNEQFF.

The chain uses TRBV28 and TRBJ1-3; the D is unclear. Trimming took 6 bases from V and 0 from J, leaving 12 bases between them. CDR3 length: 15 residues. Germline CDR1 and CDR2: MDHEN and SYDVKM. The CDR3 protein is CASSRNAFSGNTIYF. CDR3 in DNA: TGTGCCAGCAGCCGAAACGCGTTCTCTGGAAACACCATATATTTT.

This clone was detected only once. V usage is TRBV11-2 and J usage is TRBJ1-1, with unresolved D. The CDR3 has 15 amino acids. Trimming left V 4 bases short and J 1 base short, with 13 bases between. Germline V gene sequence: CDR1 SGHAT, CDR2 FQNNGV. CDR3 coding DNA: TGTGCCAGCAGCTCGGCCCCGTCGGGGAACACTGAAGCTTTCTTT. It codes for CASSSAPSGNTEAFF.

The chain has TRBV2 and TRBJ1-5, with 7 bases matching TRBD1. Germline-derived CDR1 and CDR2 are SNHLY and FYNNEI. Trimming at V came to 8 bases and at J to 6 bases, leaving 7 bases not matched to a gene. The CDR3 extends over 13 amino acids. The CDR3 protein is CASSSDRVQPQHF. The CDR3 coding sequence is TGTGCCAGCTCCTCCGACAGGGTTCAGCCCCAGCATTTT.